This T cell receptor beta chain came from a study of blood T cell repertoires in COVID-19. Overall study: T cells, B-cell-depleted T cells, or PBMCs supplied cDNA or gDNA.

Produced via immunoSEQ multiplex PCR; TCRdb's table is partial and in-frame only. This sample has about 24,000 clones, with 81% found just once. Trimming at V came to 3 bases and at J to 8 bases, leaving 6 bases not matched to a gene. This CDR3 contains 15 residues. Germline-derived CDR1 and CDR2 are LGHNA and YSLEER. The material sequenced was peripheral blood. The sequence came from a man in his 70s with acute or convalescent COVID-19. The genes are TRBV4-3 and TRBJ1-4; 10 nucleotides match TRBD1. For the CDR3, the DNA is TGCGCCAGCAGCCAGACGGGACAGGGGACCGAAAAACTGTTTTTT. Protein sequence: CASSQTGQGTEKLFF.